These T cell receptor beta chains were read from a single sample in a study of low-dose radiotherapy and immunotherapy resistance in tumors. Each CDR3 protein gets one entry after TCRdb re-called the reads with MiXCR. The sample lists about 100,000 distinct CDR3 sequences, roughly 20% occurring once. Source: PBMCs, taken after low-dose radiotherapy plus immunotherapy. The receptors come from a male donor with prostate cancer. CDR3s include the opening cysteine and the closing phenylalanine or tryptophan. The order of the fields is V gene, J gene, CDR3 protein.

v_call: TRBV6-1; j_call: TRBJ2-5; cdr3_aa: CASSEDRAQETQYF
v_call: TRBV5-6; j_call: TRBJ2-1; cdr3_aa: CASSLSDRSYEQFF
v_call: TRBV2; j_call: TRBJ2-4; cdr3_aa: CASRGQGLAKNIQYF
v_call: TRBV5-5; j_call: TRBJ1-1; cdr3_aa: CASSPRPKQGFDNTEAFF
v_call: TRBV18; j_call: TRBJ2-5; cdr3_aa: CASSDGLYQETQYF
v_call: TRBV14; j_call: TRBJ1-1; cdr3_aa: CASSQTMNTEAFF
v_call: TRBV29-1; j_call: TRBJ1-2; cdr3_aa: CSARRDRGQNYGYTF
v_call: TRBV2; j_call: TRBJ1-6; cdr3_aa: CASSAGGTAYSPLHF
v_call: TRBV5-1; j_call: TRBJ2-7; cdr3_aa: CASSLGGGGYEQYF
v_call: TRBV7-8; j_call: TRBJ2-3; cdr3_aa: CASSYRGSATDTQYF
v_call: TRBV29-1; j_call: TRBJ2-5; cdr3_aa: CSVEARGWYQETQYF
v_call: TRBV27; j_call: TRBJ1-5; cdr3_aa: CASSSYLGQGDQPQHF
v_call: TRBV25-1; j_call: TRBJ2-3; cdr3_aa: CASSARGQGASTDTQYF
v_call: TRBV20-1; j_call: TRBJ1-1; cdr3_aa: CSARVPLNTEAFF
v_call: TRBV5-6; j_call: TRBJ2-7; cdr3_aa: CASSLYKAAGTYEQYF
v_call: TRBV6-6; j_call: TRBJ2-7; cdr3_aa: CASSYSMGKSYEQYF
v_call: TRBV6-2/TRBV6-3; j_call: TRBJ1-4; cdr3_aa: CASSTRVEKLFF
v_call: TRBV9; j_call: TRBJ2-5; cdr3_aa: CASSVVGGQETQYF
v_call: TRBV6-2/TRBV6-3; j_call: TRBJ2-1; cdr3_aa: CASSYLSTGTYNEQFF
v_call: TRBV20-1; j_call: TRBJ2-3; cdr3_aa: CSARDVAHSTDTQYF
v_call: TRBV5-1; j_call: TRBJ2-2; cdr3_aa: CASRRGADTGELFF
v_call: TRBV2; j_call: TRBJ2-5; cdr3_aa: CASTWSGGQETQYF
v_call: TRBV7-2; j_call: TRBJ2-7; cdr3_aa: CASSQPTSGSTYEQYF
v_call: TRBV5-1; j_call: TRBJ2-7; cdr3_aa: CASSLASGVYEQYF
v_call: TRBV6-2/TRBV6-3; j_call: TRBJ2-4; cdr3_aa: CASSYSAPSSGIQYF
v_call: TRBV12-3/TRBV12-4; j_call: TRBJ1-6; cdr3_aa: CASSSQQGMASPLHF
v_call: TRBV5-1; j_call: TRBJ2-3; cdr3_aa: CASRTRPNTDTQYF
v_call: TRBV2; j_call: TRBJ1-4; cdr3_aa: CASLGLSFTGGLFF
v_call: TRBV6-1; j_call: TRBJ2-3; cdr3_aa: CASSEGSSLVTDTQYF
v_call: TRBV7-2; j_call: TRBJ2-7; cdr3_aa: CASSFPGLGYEQYF
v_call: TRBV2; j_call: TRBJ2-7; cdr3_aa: CASGTGTTYYEQYF
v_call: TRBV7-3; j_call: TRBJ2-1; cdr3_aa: CASSAAGTFDEQFF
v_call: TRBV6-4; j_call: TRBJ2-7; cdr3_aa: CAVPRDAHYEQYF
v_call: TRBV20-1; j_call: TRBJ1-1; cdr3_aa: CSATNTEAFF
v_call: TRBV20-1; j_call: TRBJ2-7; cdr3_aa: CSAEPGLAGLDEQYF
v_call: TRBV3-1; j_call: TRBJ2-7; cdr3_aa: CASSQGNEQYF
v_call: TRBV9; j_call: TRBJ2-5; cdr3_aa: CASSPRSGGPPQETQYF
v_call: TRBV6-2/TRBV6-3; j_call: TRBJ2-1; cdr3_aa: CASSRQGNSYNEQFF
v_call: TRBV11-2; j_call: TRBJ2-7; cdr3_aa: CASSMGSSYEQYF
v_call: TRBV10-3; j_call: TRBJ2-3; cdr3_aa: CAISGTSGVEDTQYF
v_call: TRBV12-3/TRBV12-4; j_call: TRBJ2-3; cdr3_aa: CASSLARLPSTDTQYF
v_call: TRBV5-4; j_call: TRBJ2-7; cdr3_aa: CASSTRRPGAGGEQYF
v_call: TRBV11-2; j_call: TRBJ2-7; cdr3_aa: CASSLRGDGISEQYF
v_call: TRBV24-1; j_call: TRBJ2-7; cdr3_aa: CAHSRGTYEQYF
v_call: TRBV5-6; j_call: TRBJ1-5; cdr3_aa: CASSLRRDRRRVGLRTNQPQHF
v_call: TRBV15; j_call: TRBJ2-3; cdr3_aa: CATSRDLWGTRTGTGTDTQYF
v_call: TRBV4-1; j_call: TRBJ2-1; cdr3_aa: CASSQQGIEQFF
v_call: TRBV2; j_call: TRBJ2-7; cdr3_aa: CASSELLEQYF
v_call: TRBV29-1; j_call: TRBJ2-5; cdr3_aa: CSVDPGRGETQYF
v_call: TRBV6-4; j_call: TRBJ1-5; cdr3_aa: CASSDPGQGFGHF
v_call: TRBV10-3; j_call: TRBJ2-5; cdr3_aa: CAISEALRGKETQYF
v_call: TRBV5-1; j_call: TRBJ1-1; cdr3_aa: CASSLWGGRTEAFF
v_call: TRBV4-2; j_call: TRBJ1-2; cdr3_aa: CASSQEPSDSYGYTF
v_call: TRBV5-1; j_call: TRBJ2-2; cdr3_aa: CASSSTGQTGELFF
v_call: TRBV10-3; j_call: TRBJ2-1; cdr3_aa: CAISESDEQFF